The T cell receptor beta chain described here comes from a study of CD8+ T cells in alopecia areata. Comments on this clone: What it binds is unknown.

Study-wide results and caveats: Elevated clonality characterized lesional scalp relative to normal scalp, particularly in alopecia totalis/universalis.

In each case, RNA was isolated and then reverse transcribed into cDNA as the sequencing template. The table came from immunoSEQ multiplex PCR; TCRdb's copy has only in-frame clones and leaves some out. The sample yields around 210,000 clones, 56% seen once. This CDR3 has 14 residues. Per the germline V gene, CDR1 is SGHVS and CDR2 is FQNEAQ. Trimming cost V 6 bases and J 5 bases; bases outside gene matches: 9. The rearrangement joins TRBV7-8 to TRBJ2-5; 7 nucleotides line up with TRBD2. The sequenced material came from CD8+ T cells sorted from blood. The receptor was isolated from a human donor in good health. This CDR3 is CASRKAGPWETQYF. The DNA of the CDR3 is TGTGCCAGCAGGAAAGCGGGGCCATGGGAGACCCAGTACTTC.